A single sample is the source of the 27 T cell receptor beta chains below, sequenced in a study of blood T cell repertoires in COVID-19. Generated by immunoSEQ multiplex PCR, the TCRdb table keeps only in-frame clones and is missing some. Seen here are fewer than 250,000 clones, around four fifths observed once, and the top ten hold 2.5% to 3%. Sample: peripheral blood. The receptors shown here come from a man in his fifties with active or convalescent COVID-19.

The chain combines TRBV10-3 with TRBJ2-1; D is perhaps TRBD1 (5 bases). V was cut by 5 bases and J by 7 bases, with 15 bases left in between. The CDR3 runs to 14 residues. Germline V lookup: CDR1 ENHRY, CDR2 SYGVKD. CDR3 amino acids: CAISISLQGNEQFF. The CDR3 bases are TGTGCCATCAGTATATCACTTCAGGGAAATGAGCAGTTCTTC.

CDR3 protein: CASSETGYTEAFF. For the CDR3, the DNA is TGTGCCAGCAGTGAGACAGGGTACACTGAAGCTTTCTTT. This chain links TRBV28 with TRBJ1-1; 7 bases map to TRBD1. The V and J ends lost 5 bases and 3 bases, in that order; junction bases with no gene match: 3. Germline values: CDR1 MDHEN, CDR2 SYDVKM. The CDR3 is 13 residues long.

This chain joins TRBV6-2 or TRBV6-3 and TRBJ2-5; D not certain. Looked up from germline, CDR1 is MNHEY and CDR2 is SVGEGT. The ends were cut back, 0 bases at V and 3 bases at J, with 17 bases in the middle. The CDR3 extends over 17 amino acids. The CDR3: CASSYSILETFEETQYF. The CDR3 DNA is TGTGCCAGCAGTTACTCGATTCTCGAGACTTTCGAAGAGACCCAGTACTTC.

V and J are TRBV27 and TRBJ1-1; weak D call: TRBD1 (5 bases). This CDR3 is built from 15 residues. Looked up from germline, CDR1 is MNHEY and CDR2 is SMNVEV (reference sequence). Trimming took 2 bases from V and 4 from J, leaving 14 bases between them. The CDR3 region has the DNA TGTGCCAGCAGTTTAAGCCTGGGGCGCGCCACTGAAGCTTTCTTT. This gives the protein CASSLSLGRATEAFF.

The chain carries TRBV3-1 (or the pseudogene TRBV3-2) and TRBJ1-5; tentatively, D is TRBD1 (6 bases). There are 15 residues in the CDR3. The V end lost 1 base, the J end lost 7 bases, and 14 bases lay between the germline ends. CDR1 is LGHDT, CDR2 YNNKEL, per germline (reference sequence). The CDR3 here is CASSQGGGAWQPQHF. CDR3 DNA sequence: TGTGCCAGCAGCCAAGGAGGGGGGGCGTGGCAGCCCCAGCATTTT.

In DNA form, the CDR3 reads TGTGCCAGCAGCTCAGACAGGGGAAACACCATATATTTT. It is translated as CASSSDRGNTIYF. The chain is built from TRBV7-9 and TRBJ1-3, with a possible D match to TRBD1 (6 bases). This CDR3 spans 13 amino acids. The V end lost 4 bases, the J end lost 4 bases, and 8 bases lay between the germline ends. Germline V CDR1 and CDR2: SEHNR, FQNEAQ (reference sequence).

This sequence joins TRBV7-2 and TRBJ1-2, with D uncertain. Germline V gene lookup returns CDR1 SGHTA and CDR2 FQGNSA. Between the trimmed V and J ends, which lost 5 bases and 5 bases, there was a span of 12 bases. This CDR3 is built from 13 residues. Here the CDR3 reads CASSDGPFYGYTF. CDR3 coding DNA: TGTGCCAGCAGCGATGGGCCCTTTTATGGCTACACCTTC.

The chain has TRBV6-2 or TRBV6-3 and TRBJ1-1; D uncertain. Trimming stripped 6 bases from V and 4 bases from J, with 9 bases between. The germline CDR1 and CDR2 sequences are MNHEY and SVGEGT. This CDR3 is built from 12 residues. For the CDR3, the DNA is TGTGCCAGCAGCTTCCAGATCACTGAAGCTTTCTTT. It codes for CASSFQITEAFF.

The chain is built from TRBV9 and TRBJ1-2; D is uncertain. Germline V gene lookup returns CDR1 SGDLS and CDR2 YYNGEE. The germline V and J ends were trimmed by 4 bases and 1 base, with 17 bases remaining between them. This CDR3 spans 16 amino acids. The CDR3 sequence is CASSSRSSRLNYGYTF. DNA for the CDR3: TGTGCCAGCAGCTCCCGTAGTTCGAGGCTTAACTATGGCTACACCTTC.

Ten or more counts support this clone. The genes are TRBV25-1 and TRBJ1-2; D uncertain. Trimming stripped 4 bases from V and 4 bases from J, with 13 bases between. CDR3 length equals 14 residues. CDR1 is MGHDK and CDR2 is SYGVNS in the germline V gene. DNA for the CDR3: TGTGCCAGCAGTGGGTATATGGAGGGCTATGGCTACACCTTC. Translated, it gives CASSGYMEGYGYTF.

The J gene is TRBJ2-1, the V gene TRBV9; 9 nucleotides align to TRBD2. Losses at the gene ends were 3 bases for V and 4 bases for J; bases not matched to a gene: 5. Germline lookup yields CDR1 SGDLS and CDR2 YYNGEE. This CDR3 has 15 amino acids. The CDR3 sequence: CASSARLAVYNEQFF. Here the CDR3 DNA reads TGTGCCAGCAGCGCCCGACTAGCGGTTTACAATGAGCAGTTCTTC.

CDR3 in amino acids: CASSFLFGRSSYNEQFF. As DNA, the CDR3 is TGTGCCAGCAGTTTCCTTTTTGGCCGGAGCTCCTACAATGAGCAGTTCTTC. The rearrangement links TRBV27 to TRBJ2-1; D uncertain. The CDR3 is 17 residues long. In germline, CDR1 is MNHEY, CDR2 SMNVEV (reference sequence). V was cut by 3 bases and J by 0 bases, with 15 bases left in between.

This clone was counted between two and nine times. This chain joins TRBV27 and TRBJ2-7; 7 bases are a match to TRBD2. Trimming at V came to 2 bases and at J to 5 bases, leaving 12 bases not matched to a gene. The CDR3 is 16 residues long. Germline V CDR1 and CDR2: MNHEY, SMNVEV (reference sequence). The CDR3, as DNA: TGTGCCAGCAGTTTACCTACTAGCGTGGGTCGGAACGAGCAGTACTTC. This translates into CASSLPTSVGRNEQYF.

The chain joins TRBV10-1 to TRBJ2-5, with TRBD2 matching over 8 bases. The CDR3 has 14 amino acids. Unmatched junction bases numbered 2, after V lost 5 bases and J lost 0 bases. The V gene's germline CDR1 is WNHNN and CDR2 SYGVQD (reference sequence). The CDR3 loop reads CASSSGGNQETQYF. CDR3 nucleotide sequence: TGCGCCAGCAGTAGCGGGGGCAACCAAGAGACCCAGTACTTC.

Here the CDR3 reads CASSQLASSYNEQFF. The CDR3 DNA is TGTGCCAGCAGCCAACTAGCGTCTTCCTACAATGAGCAGTTCTTC. The chain links TRBV27 to TRBJ2-1; 7 positions agree with TRBD2. V was clipped by 6 bases and J by 1 base; unmatched bases: 6. The CDR3 spans 15 residues. The germline gives CDR1 MNHEY, CDR2 SMNVEV (reference sequence).

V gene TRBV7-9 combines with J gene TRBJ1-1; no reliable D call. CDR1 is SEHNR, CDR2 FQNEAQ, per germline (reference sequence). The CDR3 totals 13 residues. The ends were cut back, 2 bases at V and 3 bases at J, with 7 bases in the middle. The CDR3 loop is CASSLWSDTEAFF. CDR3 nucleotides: TGTGCCAGCAGCTTATGGAGTGACACTGAAGCTTTCTTT. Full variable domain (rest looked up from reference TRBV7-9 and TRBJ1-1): DTGVSQNPRHKITKRGQNVTFRCDPISEHNRLYWYRQTLGQGPEFLTYFQNEAQLEKSRLLSDRFSAERPKGSFSTLEIQRTEQGDSAMYLCASSLWSDTEAFFGQGTRLTVV.

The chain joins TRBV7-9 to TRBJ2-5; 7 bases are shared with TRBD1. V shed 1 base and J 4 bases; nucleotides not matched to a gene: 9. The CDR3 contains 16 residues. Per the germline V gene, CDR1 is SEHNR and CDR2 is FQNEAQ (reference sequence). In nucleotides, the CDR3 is TGTGCCAGCAGCTTAGAAACAAGGGGGCGCGGAGAGACCCAGTACTTC. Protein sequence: CASSLETRGRGETQYF.

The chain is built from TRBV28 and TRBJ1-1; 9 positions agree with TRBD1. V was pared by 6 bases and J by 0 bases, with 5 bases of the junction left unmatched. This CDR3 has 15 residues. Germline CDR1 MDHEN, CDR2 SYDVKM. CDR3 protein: CASRVTGGMNTEAFF. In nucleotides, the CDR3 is TGTGCCAGCAGGGTAACAGGGGGCATGAACACTGAAGCTTTCTTT.

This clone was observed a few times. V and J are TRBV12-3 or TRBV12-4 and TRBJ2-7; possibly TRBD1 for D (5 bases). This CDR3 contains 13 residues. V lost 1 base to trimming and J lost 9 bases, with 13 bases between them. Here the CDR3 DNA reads TGTGCCAGCAGTTTAGGTTTAAGGGGAAGGCAGTACTTC. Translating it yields CASSLGLRGRQYF.

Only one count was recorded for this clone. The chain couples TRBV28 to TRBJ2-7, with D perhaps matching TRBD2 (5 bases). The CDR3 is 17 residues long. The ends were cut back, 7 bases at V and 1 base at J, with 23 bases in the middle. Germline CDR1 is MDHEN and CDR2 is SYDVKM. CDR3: CASTPSPPRLPSYEQYF. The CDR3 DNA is TGTGCCAGCACTCCGTCCCCACCCAGACTACCTTCCTACGAGCAGTACTTC.

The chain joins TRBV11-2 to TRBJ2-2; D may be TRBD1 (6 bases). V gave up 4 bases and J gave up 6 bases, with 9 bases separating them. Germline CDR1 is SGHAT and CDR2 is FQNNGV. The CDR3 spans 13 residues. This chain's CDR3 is CASSSRTAGELFF. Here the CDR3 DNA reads TGTGCCAGCAGCTCCCGGACAGCCGGGGAGCTGTTTTTT.

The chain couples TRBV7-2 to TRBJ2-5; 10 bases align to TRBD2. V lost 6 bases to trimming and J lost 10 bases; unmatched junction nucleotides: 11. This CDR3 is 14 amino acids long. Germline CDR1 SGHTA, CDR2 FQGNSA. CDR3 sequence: CASRPTSGTVGQYF. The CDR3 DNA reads TGTGCCAGCAGACCCACTAGCGGGACGGTTGGCCAGTACTTC. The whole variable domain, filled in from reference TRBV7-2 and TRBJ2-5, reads GAGVSQSPSNKVTEKGKDVELRCDPISGHTALYWYRQSLGQGLEFLIYFQGNSAPDKSGLPSDRFSAERTGGSVSTLTIQRTQQEDSAVYLCASRPTSGTVGQYFGPGTRLLVL.

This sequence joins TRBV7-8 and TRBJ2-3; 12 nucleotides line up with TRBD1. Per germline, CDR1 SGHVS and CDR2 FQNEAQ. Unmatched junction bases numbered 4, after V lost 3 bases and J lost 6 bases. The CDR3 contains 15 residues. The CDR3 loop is CASSFRDRGLDTQYF. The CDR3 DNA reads TGTGCCAGCAGCTTCCGGGACAGGGGGCTGGATACGCAGTATTTT.

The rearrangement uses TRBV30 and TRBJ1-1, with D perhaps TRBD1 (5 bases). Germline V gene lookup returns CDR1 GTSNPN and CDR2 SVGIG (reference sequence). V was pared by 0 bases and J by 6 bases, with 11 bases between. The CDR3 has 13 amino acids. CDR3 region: CAWSVRGEAEAFF. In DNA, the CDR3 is TGTGCCTGGAGTGTACGGGGGGAGGCTGAAGCTTTCTTT.

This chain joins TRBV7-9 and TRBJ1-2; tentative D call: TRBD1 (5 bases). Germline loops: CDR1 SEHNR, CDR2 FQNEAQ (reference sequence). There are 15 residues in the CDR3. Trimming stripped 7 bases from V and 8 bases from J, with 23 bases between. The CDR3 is CASTPSRAMSRGYTF. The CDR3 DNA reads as TGTGCCAGCACTCCTTCCAGGGCTATGAGTCGAGGCTACACCTTC.

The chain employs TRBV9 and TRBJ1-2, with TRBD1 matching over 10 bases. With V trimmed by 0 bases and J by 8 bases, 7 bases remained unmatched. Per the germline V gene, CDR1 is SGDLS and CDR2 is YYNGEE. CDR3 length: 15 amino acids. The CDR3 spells CASSVDWDRGGGYTF. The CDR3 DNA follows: TGTGCCAGCAGCGTAGACTGGGACAGGGGTGGCGGCTACACCTTC. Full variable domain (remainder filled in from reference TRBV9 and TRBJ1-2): DSGVTQTPKHLITATGQRVTLRCSPRSGDLSVYWYQQSLDQGLQFLIQYYNGEERAKGNILERFSAQQFPDLHSELNLSSLELGDSALYFCASSVDWDRGGGYTFGSGTRLTVV.

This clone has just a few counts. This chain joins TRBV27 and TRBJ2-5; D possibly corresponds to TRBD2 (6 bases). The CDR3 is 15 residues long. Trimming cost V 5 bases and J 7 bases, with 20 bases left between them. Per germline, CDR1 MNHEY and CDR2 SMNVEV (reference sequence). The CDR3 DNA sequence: TGTGCCAGCAGTCCTAATCCGGGACGGAGGGGGACCCAGTACTTC. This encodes CASSPNPGRRGTQYF.